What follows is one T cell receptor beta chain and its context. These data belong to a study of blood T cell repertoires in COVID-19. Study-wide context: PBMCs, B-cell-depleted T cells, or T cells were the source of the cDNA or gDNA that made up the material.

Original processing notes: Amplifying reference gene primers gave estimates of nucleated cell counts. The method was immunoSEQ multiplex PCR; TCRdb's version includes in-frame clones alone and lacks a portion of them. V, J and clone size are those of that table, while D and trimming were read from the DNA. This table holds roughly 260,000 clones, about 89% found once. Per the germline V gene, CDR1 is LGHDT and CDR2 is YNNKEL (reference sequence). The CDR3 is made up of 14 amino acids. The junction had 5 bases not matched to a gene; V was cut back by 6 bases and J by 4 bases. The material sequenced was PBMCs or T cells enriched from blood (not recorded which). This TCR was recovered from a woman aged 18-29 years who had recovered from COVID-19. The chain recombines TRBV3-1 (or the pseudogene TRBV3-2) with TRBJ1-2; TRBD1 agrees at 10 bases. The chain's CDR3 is CASRPGQGGYGYTF. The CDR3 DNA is TGTGCCAGCAGACCTGGACAGGGGGGCTATGGCTACACCTTC.